This is a list of T cell receptor beta chains from one sample in a study of T cell repertoires in cytomegalovirus infection. The antigens these receptors bind are not known. TCRdb reprocessed the reads via MiXCR and lists one record per CDR3 protein. Here the sample spans hundreds of thousands of distinct CDR3 sequences, roughly 31% being singletons. The sequenced sample was cultured CD8+ T cells from PBMCs, obtained from culture after CMV antigen stimulation. The receptors come from a human donor in good health (CMV status not recorded). Some clones in this sample may be carry-over from other donors' samples. The CDR3 runs from the conserved cysteine through the conserved F or W. A D gene is named only where the DNA matches it firmly. A row's size may be missing; if present it is once, few, many or a size class.

D gene	clone size	V gene	J gene	CDR3 protein	CDR3 DNA
NA	few	TRBV7-8	TRBJ1-5	CASSLDEVAQPQHF	TGTGCCAGCAGCTTAGACGAGGTAGCGCAGCCCCAGCATTTT
NA	few	TRBV7-9	TRBJ1-1	CASSLGGRPILNTEAFF	TGTGCCAGCAGCTTAGGCGGACGCCCTATCTTGAACACTGAAGCTTTCTTT
NA	many	TRBV7-2	TRBJ1-5	CASSLEGFYREGQPQHF	TGTGCCAGCAGCTTAGAAGGATTTTACAGGGAAGGTCAGCCCCAGCATTTT
TRBD2	many	TRBV7-2	TRBJ2-5	CASSLGGGPGVKTQYF	TGTGCCAGCAGCTTGGGCGGGGGGCCAGGGGTCAAGACCCAGTACTTC
TRBD1	few	TRBV29-1	TRBJ1-5	CSAMVRDSSNQPQHF	TGCAGCGCGATGGTTAGGGACAGTAGCAATCAGCCCCAGCATTTT
NA	few	TRBV20-1	TRBJ2-1	CSPRRQDRGSYNEQFF	TGCAGTCCCCGGCGGCAGGACCGGGGCTCCTACAATGAGCAGTTCTTC
NA	few	TRBV12-3/TRBV12-4	TRBJ2-7	CASSSESGEQYF	TGTGCCAGCAGTTCGGAGTCAGGCGAGCAGTACTTC
NA	many	TRBV11-2	TRBJ1-6	CASSLFGESSYNSPLHF	TGTGCCAGCAGCTTATTCGGGGAAAGCTCCTATAATTCACCCCTCCACTTT
NA	NA	TRBV2	TRBJ2-7	CASNPGTDYEQYF	TGTGCCAGCAACCCCGGGACGGACTACGAGCAGTACTTC
NA	NA	TRBV6-1	TRBJ1-2	CASSEWAGVNYGYTF	TGTGCCAGCAGTGAGTGGGCAGGTGTTAACTATGGCTACACCTTC
NA	NA	TRBV6-2/TRBV6-3	TRBJ2-6	CASSYLRRGANVLTF	TGTGCCAGCAGTTATTTACGTCGTGGGGCCAACGTCCTGACTTTC
TRBD2	NA	TRBV20-1	TRBJ2-2	CSARDRPGLDTGELFF	TGCAGTGCTAGAGATCGCCCGGGACTAGACACCGGGGAGCTGTTTTTT
TRBD2	NA	TRBV12-3/TRBV12-4	TRBJ2-7	CASTSGGGDYEQYF	TGTGCCAGCACCTCTGGGGGGGGAGACTACGAGCAGTACTTC
NA	NA	TRBV7-9	TRBJ1-5	CASSSRGSNQPRHF	TGTGCCAGCAGTTCCCGGGGAAGCAATCAGCCCCGGCATTTT
TRBD1	NA	TRBV7-6	TRBJ1-2	CASSLTGTGLYGYTF	TGTGCCAGCAGCTTAACCGGGACAGGGCTCTATGGCTACACCTTC
NA	many	TRBV7-8	TRBJ2-1	CASSPDTRNEQFF	TGTGCCAGCAGCCCCGACACAAGAAATGAGCAGTTCTTC